A single sample gave rise to the 24 T cell receptor beta chains below, sequenced in a study of T cell repertoires in ileal Crohn's disease. The method was immunoSEQ multiplex PCR; TCRdb's version includes in-frame clones alone and lacks a portion of them. The top ten hold 3.7% of the sample, which has more than 11,000 clones, roughly nine tenths seen once. The specimen sequenced was ileal tissue. These receptors all stem from an adult with Crohn's disease.

The chain is built from TRBV11-2 and TRBJ2-5, with 14 bases lining up with TRBD2. Trimming at V came to 5 bases and at J to 2 bases, leaving 4 bases not matched to a gene. The germline V gene encodes CDR1 SGHAT and CDR2 FQNNGV. The CDR3 is 16 amino acids. CDR3 DNA: TGTGCCAGCAGCCCAGGACTAGCGGGAGGACAAGAGACCCAGTACTTC. This sequence encodes CASSPGLAGGQETQYF.

The chain joins TRBV19 to TRBJ1-2; D perhaps matches TRBD1 (5 bases). Germline loops: CDR1 LNHDA, CDR2 SQIVND (reference sequence). The V and J ends lost 2 bases and 3 bases respectively, with 16 bases between them. The CDR3 is made up of 16 amino acids. DNA of the CDR3: TGTGCCAGTAGTATACCCCGGACACTGTCTGACTATGGCTACACCTTC. Protein sequence: CASSIPRTLSDYGYTF. Drawing the rest from reference TRBV19 and TRBJ1-2, the complete variable domain is DGGITQSPKYLFRKEGQNVTLSCEQNLNHDAMYWYRQDPGQGLRLIYYSQIVNDFQKGDIAEGYSVSREKKESFPLTVTSAQKNPTAFYLCASSIPRTLSDYGYTFGSGTRLTVV.

The table lists this clone with a few counts. The rearrangement links TRBV29-1 to TRBJ2-1; D ambiguous. The V gene's germline CDR1 is SQVTM and CDR2 ANQGSEA. V was shortened by 3 bases and J by 8 bases, with 11 bases between the two germline ends. This CDR3 has 12 amino acids. CDR3 residues: CSVDEASDEQFF. The CDR3 DNA reads as TGCAGCGTTGATGAAGCTTCGGATGAGCAGTTCTTC.

The chain uses TRBV7-9 and TRBJ1-5; D uncertain. The V gene lost 6 bases and the J gene lost 5 bases, with 8 bases spanning the gap. From germline, CDR1 is SEHNR and CDR2 FQNEAQ (reference sequence). CDR3 length: 12 residues. CDR3 bases: TGTGCCAGCAGTTCACAAGATCAGCCCCAGCATTTT. Its translation is CASSSQDQPQHF.

This chain uses TRBV5-6 with TRBJ2-7; no clear D. Trimming left V 0 bases short and J 3 bases short, with 10 bases between. Germline V CDR1 and CDR2: SGHDT, YYEEEE. The CDR3 has 14 residues. The CDR3 DNA reads TGTGCCAGCAGCTTGGATCCACTTTACTACGAGCAGTACTTC. Translated: CASSLDPLYYEQYF.

On this clone itself: At one of its ends the junction is not consistent with the germline gene, which may arise from a read error. The chain recombines TRBV18 with TRBJ1-1, with a weak D call TRBD1 (6 bases). Germline V gene sequence: CDR1 KGHSH, CDR2 LQKENI. The CDR3 length is 15 residues. CDR3 protein: CTSSPTDSRFTEAFF. The CDR3 DNA reads TGTACCAGCTCACCAACGGACAGTAGGTTCACTGAAGCTTTCTTT. The variable domain in full, with the rest retrieved from reference TRBV18 and TRBJ1-1, is NAGVMQNPRHLVRRRGQEARLRCSPMKGHSHVYWYRQLPEEGLKFMVYLQKENIIDESGMPKERFSAEFPKEGPSILRIQQVVRGDSAAYFCTSSPTDSRFTEAFFGQGTRLTVV.

The chain employs TRBV7-9 and TRBJ2-2; 10 nucleotides align to TRBD2. The V and J ends lost 5 bases and 2 bases, in that order; junction bases with no gene match: 5. In germline, CDR1 is SEHNR, CDR2 FQNEAQ (reference sequence). The CDR3 has 16 residues. This chain's CDR3 is CASSQWTSGNTGELFF. CDR3 DNA sequence: TGTGCCAGCAGCCAATGGACTAGCGGCAACACCGGGGAGCTGTTTTTT.

The DNA for the CDR3 is TGTGCCAGCAGTGGCCCAAAAAAAAGGGACAGGGAGACTGGCTACACCTTC. Translated, it gives CASSGPKKRDRETGYTF. The chain joins TRBV6-1 to TRBJ1-2, with TRBD1 matching over 9 bases. J gave up 7 bases and V 4 bases, and 16 bases lay outside the gene matches. CDR3 length: 17 amino acids. CDR1 is MNHNS and CDR2 is SASEGT in the germline V gene.

The chain has TRBV11-3 and TRBJ2-7, with TRBD1 as a possible D gene (5 bases). CDR1 and CDR2 (germline): SGHNT, YENEEA. The ends were cut back, 5 bases at V and 0 bases at J, with 8 bases in the middle. The CDR3 runs to 13 residues. The CDR3 DNA reads as TGTGCCAGCAGCCCCAGGGTCTCCTACGAGCAGTACTTC. It specifies CASSPRVSYEQYF.

Concerning this clone itself: At one of its ends the junction is not consistent with the germline gene, which may arise from a read error. This chain uses TRBV2 with TRBJ1-2, with 7 bases identical to TRBD1. From germline, CDR1 is SNHLY and CDR2 FYNNEI. This CDR3 contains 14 residues. CDR3 residues: CASSEGTGADGYTF. The CDR3 nucleotides read TGTGCCAGCAGCGAAGGAACAGGGGCTGACGGCTACACCTTC.

This chain uses TRBV10-3 with TRBJ2-2; 13 nucleotides align to TRBD2. CDR1 and CDR2 (germline): ENHRY, SYGVKD. The CDR3 has 16 residues. J lost 3 bases, V lost 8 bases, and 6 bases had no gene match. CDR3 amino acids: CAIGGLAGVDTGELFF. CDR3 coding DNA: TGTGCCATCGGCGGACTAGCGGGAGTTGACACCGGGGAGCTGTTTTTT.

This clone was observed a single time. The rearrangement joins TRBV5-1 to TRBJ1-6, with D possibly TRBD1 on 6 matching bases. V lost 4 bases, J lost 14 bases, and 22 bases lay in between. Germline V gene sequence: CDR1 SGHRS, CDR2 YFSETQ. The CDR3 is 15 amino acids. The CDR3 sequence is CASSPGGRGGEALHF. CDR3 nucleotide sequence: TGCGCCAGCAGCCCGGGGGGCAGGGGTGGCGAAGCCCTCCACTTT.

This clone has more than one count but fewer than ten. This chain connects TRBV19 to TRBJ2-1; TRBD2 aligns across 11 bases. The CDR3 extends over 15 amino acids. CDR1 LNHDA and CDR2 SQIVND come from the germline V gene (reference sequence). The V segment lost 4 bases and the J segment 7 bases; nucleotides outside the gene matches: 6. The CDR3 DNA is TGTGCCAGTAGTAATAGCGGGGGGGCGGGAAATGAGCAGTTCTTC. Translating gives CASSNSGGAGNEQFF.

This clone occurred a few times. This chain joins TRBV7-3 and TRBJ2-5; D is perhaps TRBD2 (5 bases). The V end was cut by 2 bases, the J end by 2 bases, with 12 bases between. CDR1 and CDR2 (germline): SGHTA, FQGTGA. This CDR3 is 15 amino acids long. CDR3 in DNA: TGTGCCAGCAGCTTAGAAGGATCGGGACAAGAGACCCAGTACTTC. It is translated as CASSLEGSGQETQYF.

V usage is TRBV5-1 and J usage is TRBJ2-1; 7 bases line up with TRBD1. The CDR3 consists of 14 residues. Germline-derived CDR1 and CDR2 are SGHRS and YFSETQ. With 4 bases clipped from V and 5 bases from J, the junction kept 6 bases outside the gene matches. Written as DNA, the CDR3 is TGCGCCAGCAGCCCGGGACAGCTTCACAATGAGCAGTTCTTC. Translation gives CASSPGQLHNEQFF.

The V and J genes are TRBV7-6 and TRBJ1-5; perhaps TRBD1 as D (6 bases). Trimming took off 5 bases at V and 1 base at J, with 27 bases between the two ends. The CDR3 spans 20 residues. Germline V lookup: CDR1 SGHVS, CDR2 FNYEAQ. Here the CDR3 reads CASSLPPPNRERKSNQPQHF. The CDR3 DNA sequence: TGTGCCAGCAGCCTGCCACCTCCGAACAGGGAGCGGAAAAGCAATCAGCCCCAGCATTTT.

Notes on this clone: The sample holds other DNA sequences that translate to the same CDR3. The chain recombines TRBV19 with TRBJ1-2, with TRBD1 matching 8 bases. Losses at the gene ends were 6 bases for V and 2 bases for J; bases not matched to a gene: 5. CDR1 is LNHDA, CDR2 SQIVND, per germline (reference sequence). This CDR3 is 14 amino acids long. CDR3 residues: CASRRTGPNYGYTF. In nucleotides, the CDR3 is TGTGCCAGTAGACGGACAGGGCCAAACTATGGCTACACCTTC.

The chain employs TRBV4-1 and TRBJ2-7, with D maybe TRBD2 (6 bases). Trimming cost V 1 base and J 7 bases, with 17 bases left between them. CDR1 is MGHRA, CDR2 YSYEKL, per germline. The CDR3 has 15 amino acids. The CDR3 nucleotides read TGCGCCAGCAGCCAAGGCACCCCTGGAGGGAGAGAGCAGTACTTC. Its translation: CASSQGTPGGREQYF.

The V gene is TRBV19, the J gene TRBJ2-3, with D possibly matching TRBD2 (5 bases). Germline CDR1 and CDR2: LNHDA and SQIVND (reference sequence). This CDR3 comprises 15 residues. The V and J ends lost 3 bases and 0 bases respectively, with 10 bases between them. CDR3 coding DNA: TGTGCCAGTAGTATTCTACGGACTAGCACAGATACGCAGTATTTT. Its protein product is CASSILRTSTDTQYF.

This clone occurred once. The rearrangement uses TRBV5-8 and TRBJ2-1, with 9 bases aligning to TRBD2. CDR1 and CDR2 (germline): SGHTS, YDEGEE. The CDR3 extends over 15 amino acids. Trimming removed 0 bases from V and 6 bases from J; junction bases left unmatched: 4. CDR3 loop: CASSLGSGSPNEQFF. CDR3 DNA: TGTGCCAGCAGCTTGGGTAGCGGGAGCCCCAATGAGCAGTTCTTC.

This sequence joins TRBV28 and TRBJ1-1; 7 positions agree with TRBD1. The germline CDR1 and CDR2 sequences are MDHEN and SYDVKM. Unmatched junction bases numbered 9, after V lost 7 bases and J lost 4 bases. The CDR3 is 14 residues long. In DNA form, the CDR3 reads TGTGCCAGCAATCCTCCACAGGGGACCACTGAAGCTTTCTTT. It yields the protein CASNPPQGTTEAFF.

The chain couples TRBV19 to TRBJ2-7, with TRBD1 as a possible D gene (6 bases). V lost 1 base and J lost 1, with 11 bases in between. The CDR3 contains 15 residues. Germline V gene sequence: CDR1 LNHDA, CDR2 SQIVND (reference sequence). CDR3 sequence: CASSIAAGESYEQYF. The CDR3 DNA sequence: TGTGCCAGTAGTATAGCGGCAGGGGAGTCCTACGAGCAGTACTTC.

The rearrangement links TRBV28 to TRBJ2-7; D gene ambiguous. Germline V gene sequence: CDR1 MDHEN, CDR2 SYDVKM. V lost 2 bases to trimming and J lost 7 bases, with 18 bases between them. The CDR3 is 15 amino acids. This CDR3 is CASSLGEVTGWEQYF. CDR3 bases: TGTGCCAGCAGTTTAGGTGAAGTGACTGGTTGGGAGCAGTACTTC. Looking up the rest from reference TRBV28 and TRBJ2-7 gives the full variable domain: DVKVTQSSRYLVKRTGEKVFLECVQDMDHENMFWYRQDPGLGLRLIYFSYDVKMKEKGDIPEGYSVSREKKERFSLILESASTNQTSMYLCASSLGEVTGWEQYFGPGTRLTVT.

This clone was seen more than once but under ten times. The CDR3 protein is CASSSRTGVVPGELFF. The CDR3 DNA follows: TGTGCCAGCAGCAGCCGGACAGGGGTAGTTCCCGGGGAGCTGTTTTTT. This chain links TRBV5-4 with TRBJ2-2; 9 bases line up with TRBD1. V gave up 4 bases and J gave up 6 bases; unmatched junction bases: 10. Germline CDR1 reads SGHNT; CDR2 reads YYREEE (reference sequence). The CDR3 totals 16 residues.